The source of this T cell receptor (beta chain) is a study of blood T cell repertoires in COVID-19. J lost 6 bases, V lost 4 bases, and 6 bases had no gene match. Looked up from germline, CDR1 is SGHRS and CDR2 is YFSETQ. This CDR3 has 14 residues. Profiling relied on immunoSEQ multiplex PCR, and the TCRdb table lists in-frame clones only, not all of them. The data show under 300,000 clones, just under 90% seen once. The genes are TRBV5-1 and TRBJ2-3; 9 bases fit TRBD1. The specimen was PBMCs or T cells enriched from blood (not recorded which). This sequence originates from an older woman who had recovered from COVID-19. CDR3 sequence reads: CASSPGQGQDTQYF. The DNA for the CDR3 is TGCGCCAGCAGCCCCGGACAGGGGCAGGATACGCAGTATTTT.